This entry concerns a single T cell receptor (beta chain). This record comes from a study of tumor-infiltrating lymphocytes in localized non-small cell lung cancer. Trimming cost V 7 bases and J 0 bases, with 7 bases left between them. The length of the CDR3 is 12 residues. Germline V gene lookup returns CDR1 SNHLY and CDR2 FYNNEI. The protocol was immunoSEQ multiplex PCR, while the TCRdb copy is restricted to in-frame clones and leaves out a portion. The sample lists under 15,000 clones, approximately 83% occurring once. This TCR came from a human donor with non-small cell lung cancer. Sequences were obtained from uninvolved lung tissue not adjacent to the tumor. The chain carries TRBV2 and TRBJ2-7, with D hard to call. The CDR3 sequence: CASTRTSYEQYF. The CDR3 coding sequence is TGTGCCAGCACCAGGACCTCCTACGAGCAGTACTTC.